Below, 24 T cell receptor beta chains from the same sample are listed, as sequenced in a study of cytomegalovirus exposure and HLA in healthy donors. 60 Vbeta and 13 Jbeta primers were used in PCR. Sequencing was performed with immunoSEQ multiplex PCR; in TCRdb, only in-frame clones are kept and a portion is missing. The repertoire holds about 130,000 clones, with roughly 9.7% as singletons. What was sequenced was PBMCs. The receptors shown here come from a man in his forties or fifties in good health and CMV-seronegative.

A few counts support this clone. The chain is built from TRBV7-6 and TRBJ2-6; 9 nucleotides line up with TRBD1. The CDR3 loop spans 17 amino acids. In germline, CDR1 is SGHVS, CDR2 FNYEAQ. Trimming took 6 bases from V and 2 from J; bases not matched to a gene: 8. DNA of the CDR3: TGTGCCAGCAGTAAAGGACAGGGGACAGCTGGGGCCAACGTCCTGACTTTC. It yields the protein CASSKGQGTAGANVLTF.

The CDR3 reads CASSPRGGSGVWETQYF. As DNA, the CDR3 is TGTGCCAGCAGCCCCCGGGGTGGGAGCGGGGTGTGGGAGACCCAGTACTTC. This chain links TRBV5-4 with TRBJ2-5; TRBD2 matches at 7 bases. The CDR3 loop spans 17 amino acids. CDR1 and CDR2 (germline): SGHNT, YYREEE (reference sequence). V was pared by 4 bases and J by 5 bases, with 17 bases of the junction left unmatched.

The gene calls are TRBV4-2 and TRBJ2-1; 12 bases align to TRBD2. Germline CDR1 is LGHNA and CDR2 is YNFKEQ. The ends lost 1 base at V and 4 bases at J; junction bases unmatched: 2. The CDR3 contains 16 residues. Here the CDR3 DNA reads TGTGCCAGCAGCCAAGTTACTAGCGGGGGGTACAATGAGCAGTTCTTC. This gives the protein CASSQVTSGGYNEQFF.

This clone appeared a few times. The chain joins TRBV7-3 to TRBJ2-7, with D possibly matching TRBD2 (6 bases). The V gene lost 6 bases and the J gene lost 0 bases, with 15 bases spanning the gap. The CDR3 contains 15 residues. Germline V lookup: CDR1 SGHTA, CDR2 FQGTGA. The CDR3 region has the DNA TGTGCCAGCAGTGCCGGGGGAGCAGGCTCCTACGAGCAGTACTTC. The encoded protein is CASSAGGAGSYEQYF.

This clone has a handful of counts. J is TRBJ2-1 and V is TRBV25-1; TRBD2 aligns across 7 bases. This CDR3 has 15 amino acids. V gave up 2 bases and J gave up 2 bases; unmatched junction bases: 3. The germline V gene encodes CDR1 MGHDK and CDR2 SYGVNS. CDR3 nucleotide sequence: TGTGCCAGCAGTGAACGCGGGAGTGCCTACAATGAGCAGTTCTTC. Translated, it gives CASSERGSAYNEQFF.

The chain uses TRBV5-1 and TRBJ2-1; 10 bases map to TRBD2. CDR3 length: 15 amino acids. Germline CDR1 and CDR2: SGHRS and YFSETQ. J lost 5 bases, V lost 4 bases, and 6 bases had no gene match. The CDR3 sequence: CASSVTSGYDNEQFF. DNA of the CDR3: TGCGCCAGCAGCGTGACTAGCGGGTATGACAATGAGCAGTTCTTC.

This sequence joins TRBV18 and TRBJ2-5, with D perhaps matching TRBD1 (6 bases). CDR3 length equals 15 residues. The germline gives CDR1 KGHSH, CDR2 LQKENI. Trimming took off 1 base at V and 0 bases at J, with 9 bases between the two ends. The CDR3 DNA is TGTGCCAGCTCACCACTAGGACAGAACCAAGAGACCCAGTACTTC. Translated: CASSPLGQNQETQYF.

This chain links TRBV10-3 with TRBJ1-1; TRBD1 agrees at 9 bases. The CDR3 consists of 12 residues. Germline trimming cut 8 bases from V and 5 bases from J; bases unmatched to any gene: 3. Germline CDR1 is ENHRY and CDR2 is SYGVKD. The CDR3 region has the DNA TGTGCCATCCGACAGGGGGAGACTGAAGCTTTCTTT. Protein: CAIRQGETEAFF.

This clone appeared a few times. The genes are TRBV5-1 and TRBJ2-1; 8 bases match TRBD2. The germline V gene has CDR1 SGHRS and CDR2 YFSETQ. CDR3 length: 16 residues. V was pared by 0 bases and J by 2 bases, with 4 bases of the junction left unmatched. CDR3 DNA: TGCGCCAGCAGCTTGGCGGGTAGCGGGGCCTACAATGAGCAGTTCTTC. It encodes CASSLAGSGAYNEQFF. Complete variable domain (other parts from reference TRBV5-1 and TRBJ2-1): KAGVTQTPRYLIKTRGQQVTLSCSPISGHRSVSWYQQTPGQGLQFLFEYFSETQRNKGNFPGRFSGRQFSNSRSEMNVSTLELGDSALYLCASSLAGSGAYNEQFFGPGTRLTVL.

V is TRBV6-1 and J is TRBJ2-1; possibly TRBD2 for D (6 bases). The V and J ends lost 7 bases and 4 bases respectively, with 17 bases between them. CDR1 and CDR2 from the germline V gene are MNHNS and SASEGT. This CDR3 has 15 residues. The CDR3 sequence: CASTNGEGRYNEQFF. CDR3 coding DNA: TGTGCCAGCACCAACGGTGAGGGGAGGTACAATGAGCAGTTCTTC.

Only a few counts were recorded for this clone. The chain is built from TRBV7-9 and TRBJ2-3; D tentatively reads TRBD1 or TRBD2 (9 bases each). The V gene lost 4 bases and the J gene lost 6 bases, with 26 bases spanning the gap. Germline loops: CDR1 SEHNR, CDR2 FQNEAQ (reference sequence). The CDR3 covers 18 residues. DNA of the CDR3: TGTGCCAGCAGCTCGACCGGGACAGGGCTAAGCGGGGGGGATACGCAGTATTTT. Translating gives CASSSTGTGLSGGDTQYF.

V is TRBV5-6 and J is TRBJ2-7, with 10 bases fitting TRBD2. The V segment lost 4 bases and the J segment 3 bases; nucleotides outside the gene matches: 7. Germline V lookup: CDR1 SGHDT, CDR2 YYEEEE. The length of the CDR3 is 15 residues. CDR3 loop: CASSPGLAARYEQYF. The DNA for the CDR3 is TGTGCCAGCAGCCCCGGACTAGCGGCCCGCTACGAGCAGTACTTC.

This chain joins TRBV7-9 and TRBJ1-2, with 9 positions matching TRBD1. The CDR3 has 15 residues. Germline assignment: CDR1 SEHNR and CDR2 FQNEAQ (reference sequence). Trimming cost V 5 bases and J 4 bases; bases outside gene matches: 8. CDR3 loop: CASSRTGGEGYGYTF. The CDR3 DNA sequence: TGTGCCAGCAGCAGAACAGGGGGCGAGGGCTATGGCTACACCTTC.

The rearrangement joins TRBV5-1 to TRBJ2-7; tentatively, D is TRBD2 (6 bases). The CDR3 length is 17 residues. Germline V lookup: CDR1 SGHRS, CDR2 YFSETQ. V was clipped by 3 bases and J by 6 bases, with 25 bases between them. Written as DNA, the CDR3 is TGCGCCAGCAGCTCGGTGCCTCCCCGGGAAGGGGAGGCCGAGCAGTACTTC. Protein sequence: CASSSVPPREGEAEQYF.

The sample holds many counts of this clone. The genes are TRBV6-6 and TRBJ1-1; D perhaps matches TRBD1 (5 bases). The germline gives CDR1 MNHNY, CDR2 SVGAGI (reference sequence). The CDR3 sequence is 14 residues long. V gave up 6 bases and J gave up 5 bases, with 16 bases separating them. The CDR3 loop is CASRQGEISTEAFF. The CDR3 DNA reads TGTGCCAGCAGGCAAGGGGAAATCAGTACTGAAGCTTTCTTT.

CDR3 residues: CASSPGGGADTQYF. In DNA, the CDR3 is TGCGCCAGCAGCCCCGGCGGGGGGGCGGATACGCAGTATTTT. The V and J genes are TRBV4-1 and TRBJ2-3; 9 nucleotides match TRBD2. After removal of 4 bases from V and 6 bases from J, the junction contained 5 bases not matched to a gene. Germline loops: CDR1 MGHRA, CDR2 YSYEKL. The CDR3 runs to 14 residues.

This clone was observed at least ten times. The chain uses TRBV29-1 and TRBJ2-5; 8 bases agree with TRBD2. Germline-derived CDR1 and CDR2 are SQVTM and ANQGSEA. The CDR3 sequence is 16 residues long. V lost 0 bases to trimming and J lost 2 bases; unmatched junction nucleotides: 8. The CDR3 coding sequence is TGCAGCGTTGAAGATATCGGGGGGGCGGGTCAAGAGACCCAGTACTTC. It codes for CSVEDIGGAGQETQYF.

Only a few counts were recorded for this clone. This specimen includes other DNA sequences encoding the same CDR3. This CDR3 reads CASRRGGAEAFF. CDR3 bases: TGTGCCAGCAGAAGAGGGGGGGCTGAAGCTTTCTTT. This chain joins TRBV6-1 and TRBJ1-1, with a weak D call TRBD1 (6 bases). Germline loops: CDR1 MNHNS, CDR2 SASEGT. CDR3 size: 12 residues. V lost 6 bases, J lost 6 bases, and 11 bases lay in between.

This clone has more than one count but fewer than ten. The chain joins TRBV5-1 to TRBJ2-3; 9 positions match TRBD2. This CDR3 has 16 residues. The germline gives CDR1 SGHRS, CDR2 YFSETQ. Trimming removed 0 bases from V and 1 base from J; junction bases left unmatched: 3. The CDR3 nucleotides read TGCGCCAGCAGCTTGGAGGTAGCGGGGGGCACAGATACGCAGTATTTT. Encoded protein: CASSLEVAGGTDTQYF.

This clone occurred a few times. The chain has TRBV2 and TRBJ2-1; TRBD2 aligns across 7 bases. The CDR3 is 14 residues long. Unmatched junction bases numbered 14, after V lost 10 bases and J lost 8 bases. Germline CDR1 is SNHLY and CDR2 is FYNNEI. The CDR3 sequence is CAIPGGVMGDEQFF. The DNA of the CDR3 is TGTGCCATCCCTGGGGGGGTTATGGGGGATGAGCAGTTCTTC. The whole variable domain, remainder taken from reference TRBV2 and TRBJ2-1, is EPEVTQTPSHQVTQMGQEVILRCVPISNHLYFYWYRQILGQKVEFLVSFYNNEISEKSEIFDDQFSVERPDGSNFTLKIRSTKLEDSAMYFCAIPGGVMGDEQFFGPGTRLTVL.

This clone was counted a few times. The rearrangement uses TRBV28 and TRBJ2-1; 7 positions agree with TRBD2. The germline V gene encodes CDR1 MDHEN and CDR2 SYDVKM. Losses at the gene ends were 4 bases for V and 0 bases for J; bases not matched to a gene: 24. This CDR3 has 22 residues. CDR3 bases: TGTGCCAGCAGTTCCCTCGCAAGGAGCGGGAAAATACCCATCAGCTCCTACAATGAGCAGTTCTTC. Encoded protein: CASSSLARSGKIPISSYNEQFF. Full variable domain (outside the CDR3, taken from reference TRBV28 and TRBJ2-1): DVKVTQSSRYLVKRTGEKVFLECVQDMDHENMFWYRQDPGLGLRLIYFSYDVKMKEKGDIPEGYSVSREKKERFSLILESASTNQTSMYLCASSSLARSGKIPISSYNEQFFGPGTRLTVL.

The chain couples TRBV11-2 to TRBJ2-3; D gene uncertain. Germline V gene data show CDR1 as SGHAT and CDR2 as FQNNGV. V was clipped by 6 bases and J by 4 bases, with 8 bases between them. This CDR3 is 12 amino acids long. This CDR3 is CASRQTADTQYF. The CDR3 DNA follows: TGTGCCAGCAGACAGACGGCAGATACGCAGTATTTT.

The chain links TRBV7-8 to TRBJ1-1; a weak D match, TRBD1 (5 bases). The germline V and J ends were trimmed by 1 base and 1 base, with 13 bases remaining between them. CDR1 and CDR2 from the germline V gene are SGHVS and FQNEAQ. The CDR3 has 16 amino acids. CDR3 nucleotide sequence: TGTGCCAGCAGCTTAGATCTGACAGCAACGAACACTGAAGCTTTCTTT. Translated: CASSLDLTATNTEAFF.

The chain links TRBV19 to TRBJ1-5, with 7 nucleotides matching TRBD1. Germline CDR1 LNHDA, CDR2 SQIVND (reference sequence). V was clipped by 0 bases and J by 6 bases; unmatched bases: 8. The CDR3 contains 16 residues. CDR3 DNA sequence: TGTGCCAGTAGTATAGATCTAGGGGGCAGGGGTCAGCCCCAGCATTTT. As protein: CASSIDLGGRGQPQHF.